This TCR beta chain appears in the sequencing data of a study of type 1 and type 2 diabetes patients. Overall study context: Samples came from type 1 diabetic, type 2 diabetic or nondiabetic people, recruited in China. T cells were magnetically sorted from PBMCs as CD4+ or CD8+ subsets. Study results and caveats: Type 2 diabetes repertoires were more diverse than type 1 diabetes repertoires. Type 2 diabetes patients had few highly-expanded CD4+ clones, median one.

The PCR template was genomic DNA. A primer set of 30 forward and 13 reverse primers amplified the CDR3. TCRdb reprocessed the multiplex PCR reads via MiXCR and lists one record per CDR3 protein. Altogether 270,000 or so distinct CDR3 sequences are present, around 50% being singletons, with the ten largest covering roughly an eighth. This CDR3 is 17 amino acids long. Germline CDR1 is SNHLY and CDR2 is FYNNEI. The V gene end was trimmed by 10 bases and the J gene end by 4 bases; junction bases not matched to a gene: 18. With regard to this clonotype: The target antigen is unknown.

The material sequenced was peripheral blood mononuclear cells (PBMCs). The chain recombines TRBV2 with TRBJ2-1, with 8 bases lining up with TRBD2. This receptor was taken from a man aged 18 to 30 with type 2 diabetes. The DNA of the CDR3 is TGTGCCACCTCAGGGGACGCGGGAGGCCACTGGTACAATGAGCAGTTCTTC. As protein: CATSGDAGGHWYNEQFF.